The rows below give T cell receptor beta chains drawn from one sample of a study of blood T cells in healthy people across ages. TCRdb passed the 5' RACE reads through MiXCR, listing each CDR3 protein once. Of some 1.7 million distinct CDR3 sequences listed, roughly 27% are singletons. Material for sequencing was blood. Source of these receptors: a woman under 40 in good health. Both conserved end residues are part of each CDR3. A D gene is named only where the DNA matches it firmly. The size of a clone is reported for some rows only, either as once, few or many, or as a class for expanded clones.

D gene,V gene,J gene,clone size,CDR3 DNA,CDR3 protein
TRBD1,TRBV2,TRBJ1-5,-,TGTGCCAGCAGTGAACCTCGACTCCTCCACGGACAGGGGGAAAATAGCAATCAGCCCCAGCATTTT,CASSEPRLLHGQGENSNQPQHF
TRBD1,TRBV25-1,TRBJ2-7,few,TGTGCCAGCAATTCAGGAGACAGGGACCAATACGAGCAGTACTTC,CASNSGDRDQYEQYF
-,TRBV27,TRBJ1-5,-,TGTGCCAGCAGATTATCCTCTGGAGTTCAGCCCCAGCATTTT,CASRLSSGVQPQHF
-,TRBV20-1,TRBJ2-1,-,TGCAGTGCTAGACGCCCTCAACAGGCTGACAATGAGCAGTTCTTC,CSARRPQQADNEQFF
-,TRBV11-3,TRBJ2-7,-,TGTGACAGCAGCGATAGCGGGACAGGCGAGCAGTACTTC,CDSSDSGTGEQYF
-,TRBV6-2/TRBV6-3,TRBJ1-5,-,TGTGCCAGCAGTAAAGGGAGACAGCCCCAGCATTTT,CASSKGRQPQHF
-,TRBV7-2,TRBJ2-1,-,TGTGCCAGCAGCAGGGCCGGTCCCCGCTACAATGAGCAGTTCTTC,CASSRAGPRYNEQFF
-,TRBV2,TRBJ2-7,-,TGTGCCAGCAGTGACCACCGGGCGGGCTACGAGCAGTACTTC,CASSDHRAGYEQYF
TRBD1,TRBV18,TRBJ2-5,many,TGTGCCAGCTCGCGTGGACAGGGTGGTTCGTGGGGAGAGACCCAGTACTTC,CASSRGQGGSWGETQYF
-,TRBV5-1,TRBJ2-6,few,TGCGCCAGCAGCTTGGGCCTGGGGGGTACAGGGGCCAACGTCCTGACTTTC,CASSLGLGGTGANVLTF
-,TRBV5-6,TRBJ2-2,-,TGTGCCAGCAGCGCTGTGGGCGGGAACGCCGGGGAGCTGTTTTTT,CASSAVGGNAGELFF
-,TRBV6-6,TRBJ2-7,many,TGTGCCAGCAGTTACCCAGGGATCAGCTACGAGCAGTACTTC,CASSYPGISYEQYF
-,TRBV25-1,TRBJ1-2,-,TGTGCCAGCAGTGACGCGGGGGCAGGAAACTATGGCTACACCTTC,CASSDAGAGNYGYTF
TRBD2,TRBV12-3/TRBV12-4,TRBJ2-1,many,TGTGCCAGCAGCCGGGGGGGGTCAGGATCAGATGAGCAGTTCTTC,CASSRGGSGSDEQFF
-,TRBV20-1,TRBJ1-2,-,TGCAGTGCTAGCCAGGACTATGGCTACACCTTC,CSASQDYGYTF
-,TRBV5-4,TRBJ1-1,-,TGTGCCAGCAGCTTCAAACAGGCGTCGAACACTGAAGCTTTCTTT,CASSFKQASNTEAFF
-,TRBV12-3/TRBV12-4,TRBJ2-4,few,TGTGCCAGCAGTTTAATCGCTGAGAACATTCAGTACTTC,CASSLIAENIQYF
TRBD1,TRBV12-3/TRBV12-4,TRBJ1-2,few,TGTGCCAGCAGTTTATACGGGGGGGACAGGGGCGCTAACTATGGCTACACCTTC,CASSLYGGDRGANYGYTF
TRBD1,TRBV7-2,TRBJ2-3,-,TGTGCCAGCAGCTTCCCCGGGACAGGGGGCGCAACGCAGTATTTT,CASSFPGTGGATQYF
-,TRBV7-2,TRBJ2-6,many,TGTGCCTACGAAAGGGTGGGCGTCCTGACTTTC,CAYERVGVLTF
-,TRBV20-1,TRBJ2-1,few,TGCAGTGCTAGAGATTCGGCTAGCCCCAATGAGCAGTTCTTC,CSARDSASPNEQFF
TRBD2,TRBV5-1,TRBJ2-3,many,TGCGCCAGCAGCTCGACGGGAGGGCCGACAGATACGCAGTATTTT,CASSSTGGPTDTQYF
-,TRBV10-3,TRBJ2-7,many,TGTGCCATCAGTGAGTCAGCGGCCTCCTACGAGCAGTACTTC,CAISESAASYEQYF
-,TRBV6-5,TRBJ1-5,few,TGTGCCAGCAGCTCCAGGGTATCTCAGCCCCAGCATTTT,CASSSRVSQPQHF
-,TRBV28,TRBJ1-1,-,TGTGCCACCTTCTGGGGGGGGAACACTGAAGCTTTCTTT,CATFWGGNTEAFF
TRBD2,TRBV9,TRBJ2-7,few,TGTGCCAGCAGCGCAGCGGGGGGGCAGAGGGACGAGCAGTACTTC,CASSAAGGQRDEQYF
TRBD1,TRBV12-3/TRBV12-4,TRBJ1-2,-,TGTGCCAGCAGAAGACAGGGGGCCGTCACCCGTGGCTACACCTTC,CASRRQGAVTRGYTF
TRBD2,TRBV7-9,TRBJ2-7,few,TGTGCCAGCAGCTTGGGCGGGAGGGCGAGGAACTACGAGCAGTACTTC,CASSLGGRARNYEQYF
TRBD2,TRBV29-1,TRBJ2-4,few,TGCAGCGTTGAACTAGCGGGAGCTAATGAGCAGTACTTC,CSVELAGANEQYF
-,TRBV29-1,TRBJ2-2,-,TGCAGCGTTAAAAGGGGTCCGAACACCGGGGAGCTGTTTTTT,CSVKRGPNTGELFF
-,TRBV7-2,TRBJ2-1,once,TGTGCCAGCAGCCTCCCGGGACTCCCCAGGTTCTTC,CASSLPGLPRFF
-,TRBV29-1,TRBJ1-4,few,TGCAGCGTTGGTAATTCTGGCGAAAAACTGTTTTTT,CSVGNSGEKLFF
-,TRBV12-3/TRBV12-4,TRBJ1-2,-,TGTGCCAGCAGCGTGGACACCGTCGGTGGCTACACCTTC,CASSVDTVGGYTF
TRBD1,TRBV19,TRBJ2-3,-,TGTGCCAGTAGGACCCCAGGCCAGGGGGCTGCAGATACGCAGTATTTT,CASRTPGQGAADTQYF
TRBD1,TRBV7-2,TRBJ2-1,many,TGTGCCACCGGGACAGGGTTTTACAATGAGCAGTTCTTC,CATGTGFYNEQFF
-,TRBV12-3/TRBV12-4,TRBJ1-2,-,TGTGCCAGCAGTGATGCACCGGACAGAAACGACTATGGCTACACCTTC,CASSDAPDRNDYGYTF
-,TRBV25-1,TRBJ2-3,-,TGTGCCAGCAGTGACGGGGGAATAGCAGATACGCAGTATTTT,CASSDGGIADTQYF
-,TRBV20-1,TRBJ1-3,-,TGCAGTGCCAGCCCCGATGCAGGGCGAGGAAACACCATATATTTT,CSASPDAGRGNTIYF
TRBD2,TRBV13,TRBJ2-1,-,TGTGCCAGCAGCCTCGGCCTGACTAGCGGGGACGCCGAGCAGTTCTTC,CASSLGLTSGDAEQFF
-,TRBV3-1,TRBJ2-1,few,TGTGCCAGCAGCCCCTCCCTCGGTGAGCAGTTCTTC,CASSPSLGEQFF
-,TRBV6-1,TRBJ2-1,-,TGTGCCAGCAGTGTGGCTTGCAACTTCAATGAGCAGTTCTTC,CASSVACNFNEQFF